The 31 T cell receptor beta chains in this list originate from one sample, sequenced in a study of T cells in Graves' hyperthyroidism and ophthalmopathy. RNA transcripts provided the source from which TCR beta CDR3 regions were amplified. HTBI primers were used for first-round RT-PCR of the TCR CDR3. MiXCR was run by TCRdb on the multiplex PCR reads, yielding one entry per CDR3 protein. The sample records 450,000 to 650,000 distinct CDR3 sequences, 15% to 20% being singletons. Sequencing was done on a sample of blood. These TCRs come from a woman under 30 with Graves' ophthalmopathy.

This clonotype has a count of ten or more. The chain recombines TRBV13 with TRBJ1-5; D possibly corresponds to TRBD1 (5 bases). Trimming shortened V by 0 bases and J by 0 bases, and 12 bases separated the two germline ends. Germline CDR1 is PRHDT and CDR2 is FYEKMQ (reference sequence). CDR3 size: 17 residues. The DNA of the CDR3 is TGTGCCAGCAGCTTAGGCGGGACTGAGTATAGCAATCAGCCCCAGCATTTT. This translates into CASSLGGTEYSNQPQHF.

This clonotype was observed a few times. The V call is TRBV4-2, the J call TRBJ1-2; D not certain. Trimming removed 1 base from V and 5 bases from J, with 5 bases in between. This CDR3 contains 12 residues. CDR1 and CDR2 from the germline V gene are LGHNA and YNFKEQ. The CDR3 is CASSQAGYGYTF. CDR3 coding DNA: TGTGCCAGCAGCCAAGCCGGATATGGCTACACCTTC.

The chain carries TRBV11-2 and TRBJ1-2; D ambiguous. This CDR3 contains 14 residues. Trimming shortened V by 5 bases and J by 4 bases, and 14 bases separated the two germline ends. Germline V CDR1 and CDR2: SGHAT, FQNNGV. In DNA form, the CDR3 reads TGTGCCAGCAGCGGAGGAGACATACTCTATGGCTACACCTTC. Translating it yields CASSGGDILYGYTF.

As regards this clonotype: It is likely a read error, because the conserved phenylalanine at the end of the CDR3 is missing. The DNA is omitted, as the CDR3 cannot be located on it reliably, and the CDR3 follows TCRdb's listing. The chain carries TRBV6-2 or TRBV6-3 and TRBJ2-2. Germline lookup yields CDR1 MNHEY and CDR2 SVGEGT. Including both end residues, the CDR3 is 15 amino acids long. This chain's CDR3 is CASSSSPANTGELFS.

This clonotype turned up a few times. The CDR3 sequence is CASSLDRRSAGYGYTF. CDR3 DNA sequence: TGTGCCAGCAGCTTAGACCGTCGGTCTGCCGGATATGGCTACACCTTC. The V and J genes are TRBV7-2 and TRBJ1-2, with D unclear. V was cut by 1 base and J by 5 bases, with 17 bases left in between. CDR3 length: 16 residues. The germline CDR1 and CDR2 sequences are SGHTA and FQGNSA.

The J gene is TRBJ2-1, the V gene TRBV6-2 or TRBV6-3; 11 bases are a match to TRBD1. Germline V gene data show CDR1 as MNHEY and CDR2 as SVGEGT. After removal of 5 bases from V and 12 bases from J, the junction contained 12 bases not matched to a gene. The CDR3 has 15 amino acids. Here the CDR3 reads CASSTTGQGGDWQFF. The CDR3, as DNA: TGTGCCAGCAGTACGACGGGACAGGGGGGTGATTGGCAGTTCTTC.

The gene calls are TRBV10-3 and TRBJ2-1, with 7 bases aligning to TRBD1. CDR1 is ENHRY and CDR2 is SYGVKD in the germline V gene. This CDR3 spans 14 amino acids. V was pared by 6 bases and J by 7 bases, with 9 bases of the junction left unmatched. The CDR3: CAIRTGTDHNEQFF. The CDR3 coding sequence is TGTGCCATCAGGACCGGGACAGATCATAATGAGCAGTTCTTC.

This clonotype was observed many times. CDR3 sequence (DNA): TGTGCCAGCAGTTCCGGGACAGCTTTGAACACTGAAGCTTTCTTT. Encoded protein: CASSSGTALNTEAFF. The chain recombines TRBV28 with TRBJ1-1; TRBD1 aligns across 7 bases. CDR3 length: 15 amino acids. V lost 4 bases, J lost 0 bases, and 5 bases stayed unmatched. The germline V gene encodes CDR1 MDHEN and CDR2 SYDVKM.

This clonotype was observed a few times. The chain is built from TRBV27 and TRBJ2-7, with 8 positions matching TRBD1. CDR1 and CDR2 from the germline V gene are MNHEY and SMNVEV (reference sequence). The CDR3 totals 15 residues. The J segment lost 5 bases and the V segment lost 6 bases, leaving 12 bases of the junction unmatched. The CDR3 nucleotides are TGTGCCAGCAGCCCAATCGGACAGGGATCCGACGAGCAGTACTTC. As protein: CASSPIGQGSDEQYF.

This clonotype was observed at least ten times. The chain links TRBV6-1 to TRBJ2-7, with D perhaps TRBD1 or TRBD2 (5 bases each). Trimming cost V 2 bases and J 11 bases, with 16 bases left between them. This CDR3 has 13 residues. Germline V gene lookup returns CDR1 MNHNS and CDR2 SASEGT. CDR3 sequence (DNA): TGTGCCAGCAGTGAATGGGGGTCGGTTACGGAGTACTTC. This translates into CASSEWGSVTEYF.

This clonotype has a count of ten or more. This chain links TRBV11-2 with TRBJ2-3; the match to TRBD2 covers 7 bases. The ends lost 5 bases at V and 1 base at J; junction bases unmatched: 6. The CDR3 covers 15 residues. Per germline, CDR1 SGHAT and CDR2 FQNNGV. This CDR3 reads CASSKNLAGTDTQYF. For the CDR3, the DNA is TGTGCCAGCAGCAAAAACCTAGCGGGCACAGATACGCAGTATTTT.

The sample holds a few counts of this clonotype. V usage is TRBV6-1 and J usage is TRBJ1-2, with 8 bases identical to TRBD1. From germline, CDR1 is MNHNS and CDR2 SASEGT. J lost 5 bases, V lost 5 bases, and 7 bases had no gene match. There are 14 residues in the CDR3. The CDR3 loop is CASSYNDRGYGYTF. CDR3 DNA: TGTGCCAGCAGTTATAACGACAGGGGATATGGCTACACCTTC.

This clonotype was observed a few times. The CDR3 loop is CASSRRTGVYDNAEAFF. The CDR3 DNA reads as TGTGCCAGCAGCCGGCGGACAGGGGTATACGATAACGCTGAAGCTTTCTTT. This chain links TRBV6-2 or TRBV6-3 with TRBJ1-1; the match to TRBD1 covers 9 bases. The CDR3 is 17 residues long. CDR1 is MNHEY, CDR2 SVGEGT, per germline. The V segment lost 6 bases and the J segment 6 bases; nucleotides outside the gene matches: 17.

The V and J genes are TRBV13 and TRBJ1-4; 8 nucleotides agree with TRBD1. CDR1 PRHDT and CDR2 FYEKMQ come from the germline V gene (reference sequence). The trim removed 5 bases at V and 8 bases at J, leaving 4 bases unmatched. This CDR3 spans 13 amino acids. The CDR3 region has the DNA TGTGCCAGCAGCCCAGGGGGCGAAGAAAAACTGTTTTTT. Amino acid sequence: CASSPGGEEKLFF.

The chain has TRBV2 and TRBJ1-4, with D unresolved. Trimming pared 3 bases from V and 10 bases from J, leaving 9 bases between. This CDR3 is 12 amino acids long. Germline CDR1 reads SNHLY; CDR2 reads FYNNEI. The CDR3 spells CASSDGFGKLFF. CDR3 bases: TGTGCCAGCAGTGACGGGTTTGGAAAACTGTTTTTT. Variable domain in full (rest from reference TRBV2 and TRBJ1-4): EPEVTQTPSHQVTQMGQEVILRCVPISNHLYFYWYRQILGQKVEFLVSFYNNEISEKSEIFDDQFSVERPDGSNFTLKIRSTKLEDSAMYFCASSDGFGKLFFGSGTQLSVL.

This clonotype was recorded at least ten times. This rearrangement joins TRBV29-1 to TRBJ2-7; 7 bases fit TRBD2. With V trimmed by 4 bases and J by 0 bases, 3 bases remained unmatched. CDR3 length: 13 residues. CDR1 is SQVTM, CDR2 ANQGSEA, per germline. The CDR3 nucleotides read TGCAGCGTTGGGGGAGGGAGCTCCTACGAGCAGTACTTC. Translating it yields CSVGGGSSYEQYF.

This clonotype was observed a handful of times. The J gene is TRBJ2-2, the V gene TRBV28; D is possibly TRBD2 (6 bases). Germline lookup yields CDR1 MDHEN and CDR2 SYDVKM. The CDR3 is made up of 17 amino acids. The ends were cut back, 4 bases at V and 4 bases at J, with 19 bases in the middle. CDR3 in amino acids: CASSSTPGGTGTGELFF. The DNA for the CDR3 is TGTGCCAGCAGTTCTACACCCGGCGGGACCGGCACCGGGGAGCTGTTTTTT.

The chain carries TRBV4-2 and TRBJ1-5; 8 nucleotides match TRBD1. J gave up 6 bases and V 2 bases, and 3 bases lay outside the gene matches. CDR3 length: 14 amino acids. Germline CDR1 LGHNA, CDR2 YNFKEQ. CDR3 sequence (DNA): TGTGCCAGCAGCCAACAGGGGGCCGGTCAGCCCCAGCATTTT. Amino acid sequence: CASSQQGAGQPQHF.

This clonotype appeared many times. J is TRBJ2-1 and V is TRBV2, with 8 bases matching TRBD1. The CDR3 runs to 15 residues. CDR1 and CDR2 from the germline V gene are SNHLY and FYNNEI. V gave up 5 bases and J gave up 4 bases; unmatched junction bases: 7. CDR3 region: CASSRRDRLYNEQFF. CDR3 DNA sequence: TGTGCCAGCAGTCGCCGGGACAGGTTATACAATGAGCAGTTCTTC.

This clonotype has a count of ten or more. The chain has TRBV20-1 and TRBJ2-1; the match to TRBD2 covers 9 bases. CDR3 size: 19 residues. V lost 1 base to trimming and J lost 4 bases; unmatched junction nucleotides: 17. The germline gives CDR1 DFQATT, CDR2 SNEGSKA (reference sequence). CDR3 coding DNA: TGCAGTGCTAGAGGTTACCCTCAACCACTGCTAGCGGGGTACAATGAGCAGTTCTTC. Translation gives CSARGYPQPLLAGYNEQFF.

This clonotype was seen ten or more times. The gene calls are TRBV27 and TRBJ2-1; 7 nucleotides agree with TRBD1. Germline values: CDR1 MNHEY, CDR2 SMNVEV (reference sequence). The V gene end was trimmed by 4 bases and the J gene end by 6 bases; junction bases not matched to a gene: 6. This CDR3 spans 14 amino acids. The CDR3 loop reads CASSSHRGGNEQFF. CDR3 bases: TGTGCCAGCAGTTCCCACAGGGGCGGCAATGAGCAGTTCTTC.

The chain has TRBV20-1 and TRBJ2-1; D is unresolved. CDR3 size: 13 residues. Germline V lookup: CDR1 DFQATT, CDR2 SNEGSKA (reference sequence). V dropped 2 bases and J dropped 2 bases, with 7 bases sitting between them. CDR3 sequence reads: CSARHATYNEQFF. DNA of the CDR3: TGCAGTGCTAGACACGCCACCTACAATGAGCAGTTCTTC.

This clonotype occurred many times. V is TRBV28 and J is TRBJ2-5; a weak D match, TRBD2 (6 bases). The germline V and J ends were trimmed by 4 bases and 3 bases, with 15 bases remaining between them. CDR1 is MDHEN, CDR2 SYDVKM, per germline. This CDR3 spans 15 amino acids. The chain's CDR3 is CASSSSGTRKETQYF. For the CDR3, the DNA is TGTGCCAGCAGTTCCTCCGGGACTCGAAAAGAGACCCAGTACTTC.

The chain recombines TRBV12-3 or TRBV12-4 with TRBJ2-1; D remains ambiguous. The CDR3 sequence is 17 residues long. V was pared by 8 bases and J by 9 bases, with 29 bases between. Here the CDR3 DNA reads TGTGCCAGCGAATCCCGTCTAGGCGTTGGTCTACAAGGTGAGCAGTTCTTC. It yields the protein CASESRLGVGLQGEQFF.

This clonotype showed up many times. The chain combines TRBV27 with TRBJ1-2; D is ambiguous. Deletions cut 6 bases from V and 3 bases from J, with 11 bases between. From germline, CDR1 is MNHEY and CDR2 SMNVEV (reference sequence). There are 13 residues in the CDR3. In DNA, the CDR3 is TGTGCCAGCAGAGCTTTTGGGGACTATGGCTACACCTTC. It translates to CASRAFGDYGYTF.

The chain joins TRBV7-9 to TRBJ2-1; the match to TRBD1 covers 10 bases. The CDR3 has 18 amino acids. Losses at the gene ends were 4 bases for V and 3 bases for J; bases not matched to a gene: 12. Per germline, CDR1 SEHNR and CDR2 FQNEAQ (reference sequence). CDR3 loop: CASSSPTHRDRGYNEQFF. In DNA form, the CDR3 reads TGTGCCAGCAGCTCACCAACCCACCGGGACAGGGGCTACAATGAGCAGTTCTTC.

There are a few counts of this clonotype. The V and J genes are TRBV6-1 and TRBJ1-4, with D possibly matching TRBD1 (5 bases). The CDR3 covers 14 residues. Germline CDR1 MNHNS, CDR2 SASEGT. V was shortened by 6 bases and J by 8 bases, with 16 bases between the two germline ends. The CDR3 DNA reads TGTGCCAGCAGCCCAACATCCGGGGGGGAAAAACTGTTTTTT. This codes for CASSPTSGGEKLFF.

This clonotype was counted at least ten times. The V and J genes are TRBV2 and TRBJ2-3, with TRBD2 matching over 9 bases. In germline, CDR1 is SNHLY, CDR2 FYNNEI. This CDR3 comprises 14 residues. The trim removed 2 bases at V and 3 bases at J, leaving 0 bases unmatched. The CDR3 DNA reads TGTGCCAGCAGTGAACTAGCGGGAACAGATACGCAGTATTTT. This sequence encodes CASSELAGTDTQYF.

This clonotype was observed a handful of times. V gene TRBV18 combines with J gene TRBJ2-5; TRBD1 matches 7 bases. The length of the CDR3 is 14 residues. From germline, CDR1 is KGHSH and CDR2 LQKENI. V was pared by 3 bases and J by 5 bases, with 6 bases of the junction left unmatched. CDR3 nucleotides: TGTGCCAGCTCACCTTTGAAGGGGGCGGAGACCCAGTACTTC. Its protein is CASSPLKGAETQYF.

The chain links TRBV7-3 to TRBJ1-2, with D unresolved. V lost 7 bases, J lost 3 bases, and 18 bases lay in between. CDR1 is SGHTA and CDR2 is FQGTGA in the germline V gene. The CDR3 spans 15 residues. The CDR3: CASILDRFYDYGYTF. CDR3 coding DNA: TGTGCCAGCATCCTGGACCGCTTTTATGACTATGGCTACACCTTC.

This clonotype has a count of ten or more. CDR3 in amino acids: CASSPTTSGGKFTQYF. The DNA of the CDR3 is TGTGCCAGCAGCCCAACGACTAGCGGGGGAAAGTTTACGCAGTATTTT. The rearrangement joins TRBV7-6 to TRBJ2-3; TRBD2 aligns across 12 bases. V shed 5 bases and J 8 bases; nucleotides not matched to a gene: 11. Germline CDR1 and CDR2: SGHVS and FNYEAQ. CDR3 length: 16 amino acids.